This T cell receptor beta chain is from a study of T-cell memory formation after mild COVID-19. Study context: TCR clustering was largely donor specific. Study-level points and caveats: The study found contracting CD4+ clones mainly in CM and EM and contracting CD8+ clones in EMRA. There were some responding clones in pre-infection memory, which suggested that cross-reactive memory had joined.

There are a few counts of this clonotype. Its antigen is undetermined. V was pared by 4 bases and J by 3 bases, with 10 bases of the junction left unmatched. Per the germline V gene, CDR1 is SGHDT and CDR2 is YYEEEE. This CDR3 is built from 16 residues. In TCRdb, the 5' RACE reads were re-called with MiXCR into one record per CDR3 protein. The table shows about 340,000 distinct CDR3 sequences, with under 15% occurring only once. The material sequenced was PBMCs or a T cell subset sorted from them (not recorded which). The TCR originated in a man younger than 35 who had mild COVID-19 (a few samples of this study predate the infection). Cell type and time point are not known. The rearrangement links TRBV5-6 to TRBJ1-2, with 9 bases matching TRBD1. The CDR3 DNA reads TGTGCCAGCAGCCCCCCCCTTACAGGGGGCTACTATGGCTACACCTTC. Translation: CASSPPLTGGYYGYTF.